This T cell receptor (beta chain) was profiled in a study of blood T cell repertoires in COVID-19 (dated by TCRdb to 2020 to 2021). Regarding the research as a whole: Collaborator samples came from the United States, Italy and Spain and covered acute and convalescent phases of COVID-19. The material from the prospective study consisted of cDNA or gDNA derived from T cells, B-cell-depleted T cells, or PBMCs. Deeply sampled blood TCRbeta repertoires from subjects exposed to, actively infected with, or recovered from COVID-19 were included in the dataset. A freely available public database, intended as a resource for researchers studying the immune response to SARS-CoV-2, is where the repertoires were released. The samples were drawn from the first 160 participants of the ongoing ImmuneRACE study and from about 1,200 subjects provided by 6 global collaborators. The sample metadata nearly always contained a de-identified subject ID, COVID-19 status, age in years and sex. Where available, HLA class I and class II types were taken from metadata supplied by the sample provider and were not determined by assay-based typing. Overall results and qualifications from the work: The amount of clinical and demographic metadata varied by source and participant and was provided uncurated.

TCRbeta CDR3 regions were amplified from genomic DNA using the immunoSEQ Assay, a bias-controlled multiplex PCR. The study's own analysis went as follows. The number of nucleated cells in each sample was estimated from the amplification of reference gene primers within the assay. To quantify the absolute abundance of each unique TCRbeta CDR3 rearrangement, sequence reads were collapsed and filtered. For each sample, productive Simpson clonality was calculated as the square root of Simpson's diversity index across productive rearrangements. This immuneACCESS table, as held by TCRdb, lists in-frame sequences with V and J called but not all clones. Of the missing ones, under half trace to an unresolved V gene in checked studies; the others have no known cause. V and J calls and clone size are copied from that table; D and trimming were computed from the DNA. This sample holds 120,000 or so clones; around nine tenths were observed only once. Over 1% of the sample comes from the top ten.

V ends up 5 bases short and J 4 bases short, with an unmatched junction base count of 12. The CDR3, cysteine through phenylalanine, is 16 amino acids long. CDR3 DNA is the only sequence kept; it has 48 bases, read in frame from the first base. The germline V gene (reference sequence) yields SEHNR for CDR1 and FQNEAQ for CDR2. Of note for this clone: Its antigen is not yet known. No quality values exist for individual bases; no much larger clone is one base distant.

Each collaborating institution followed its own protocols to collect whole blood in K2EDTA tubes. Collaborator samples were shipped for TCRbeta analysis as frozen whole blood, isolated PBMCs, or DNA extracted from either sample type. This clonotype was sampled from a woman of 80 years or more with acute or convalescent COVID-19. The chain employs TRBV7-9 and TRBJ1-1, and TRBD1 aligns with 8 junction nucleotides. Material: peripheral blood. The CDR3 has the sequence CASSLSTYTGGTEAFF. In nucleotide form, the sequence is TGTGCCAGCAGCCTCTCCACCTATACAGGGGGCACTGAAGCTTTCTTT. Where the CDR3 stops, the reference TRBV7-9 and TRBJ1-1 genes take over; the full variable domain is DTGVSQNPRHKITKRGQNVTFRCDPISEHNRLYWYRQTLGQGPEFLTYFQNEAQLEKSRLLSDRFSAERPKGSFSTLEIQRTEQGDSAMYLCASSLSTYTGGTEAFFGQGTRLTVV.